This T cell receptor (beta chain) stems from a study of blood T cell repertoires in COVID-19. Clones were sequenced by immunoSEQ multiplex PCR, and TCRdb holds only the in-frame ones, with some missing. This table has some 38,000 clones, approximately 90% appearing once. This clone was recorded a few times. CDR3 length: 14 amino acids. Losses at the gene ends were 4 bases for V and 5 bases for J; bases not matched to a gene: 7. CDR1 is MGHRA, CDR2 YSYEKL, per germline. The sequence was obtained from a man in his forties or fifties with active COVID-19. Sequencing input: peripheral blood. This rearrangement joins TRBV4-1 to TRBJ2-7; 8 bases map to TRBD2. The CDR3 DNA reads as TGCGCCAGCAGCCCGACTAGCGACCACAACGAGCAGTACTTC. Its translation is CASSPTSDHNEQYF.